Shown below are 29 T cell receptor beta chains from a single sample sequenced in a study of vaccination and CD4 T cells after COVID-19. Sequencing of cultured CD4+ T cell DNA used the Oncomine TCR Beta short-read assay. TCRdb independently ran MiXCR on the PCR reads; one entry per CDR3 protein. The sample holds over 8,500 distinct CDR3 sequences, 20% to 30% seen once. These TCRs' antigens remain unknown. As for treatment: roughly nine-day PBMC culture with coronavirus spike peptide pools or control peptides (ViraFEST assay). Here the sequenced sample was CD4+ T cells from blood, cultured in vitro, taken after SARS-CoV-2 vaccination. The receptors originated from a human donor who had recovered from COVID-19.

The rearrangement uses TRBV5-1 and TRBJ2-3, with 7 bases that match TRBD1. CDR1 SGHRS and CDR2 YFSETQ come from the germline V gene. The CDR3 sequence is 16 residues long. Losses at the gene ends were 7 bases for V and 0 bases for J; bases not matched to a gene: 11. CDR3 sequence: CASRTAQGISTDTQYF. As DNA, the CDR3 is TGCGCCAGCCGAACCGCACAGGGGATTAGCACAGATACGCAGTATTTT.

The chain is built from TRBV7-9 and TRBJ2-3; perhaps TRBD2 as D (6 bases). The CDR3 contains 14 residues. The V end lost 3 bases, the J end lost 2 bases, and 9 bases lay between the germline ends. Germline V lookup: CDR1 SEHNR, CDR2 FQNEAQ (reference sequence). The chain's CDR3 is CASSLTGVTDTQYF. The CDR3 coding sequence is TGTGCCAGCAGCTTGACGGGAGTCACAGATACGCAGTATTTT.

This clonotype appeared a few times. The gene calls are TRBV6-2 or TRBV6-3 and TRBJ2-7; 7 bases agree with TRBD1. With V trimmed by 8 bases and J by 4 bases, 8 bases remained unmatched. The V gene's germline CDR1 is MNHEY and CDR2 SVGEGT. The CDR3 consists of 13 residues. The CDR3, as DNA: TGTGCCAGCCGGGGACAGAAGTTTTACGAGCAGTACTTC. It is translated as CASRGQKFYEQYF.

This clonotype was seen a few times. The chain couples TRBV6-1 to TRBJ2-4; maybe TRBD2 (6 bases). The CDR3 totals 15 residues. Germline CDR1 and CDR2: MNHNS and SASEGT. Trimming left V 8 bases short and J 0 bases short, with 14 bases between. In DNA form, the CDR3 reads TGTGCCAGCTCGGAGGGATACCTAGCCAAAAACATTCAGTACTTC. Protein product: CASSEGYLAKNIQYF.

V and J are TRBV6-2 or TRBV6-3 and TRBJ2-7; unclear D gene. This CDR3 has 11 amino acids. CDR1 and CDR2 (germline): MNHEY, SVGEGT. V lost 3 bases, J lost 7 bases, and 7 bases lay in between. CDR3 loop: CASSYPSEQYF. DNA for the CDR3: TGTGCCAGCAGTTATCCTTCAGAGCAGTACTTC.

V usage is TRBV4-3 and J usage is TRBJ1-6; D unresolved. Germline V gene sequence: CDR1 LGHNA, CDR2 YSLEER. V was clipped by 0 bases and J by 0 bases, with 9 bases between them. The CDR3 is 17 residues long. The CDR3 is CASSQDHQSSYNSPLHF. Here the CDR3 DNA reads TGCGCCAGCAGCCAAGATCACCAGAGCTCCTATAATTCACCCCTCCACTTT.

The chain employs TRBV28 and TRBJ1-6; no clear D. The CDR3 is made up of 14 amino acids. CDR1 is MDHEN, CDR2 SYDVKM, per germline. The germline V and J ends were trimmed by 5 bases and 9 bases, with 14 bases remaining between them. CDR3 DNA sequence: TGTGCCAGCAGTGTTAGTCAGTTTCGTTCACCCCTCCACTTT. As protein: CASSVSQFRSPLHF.

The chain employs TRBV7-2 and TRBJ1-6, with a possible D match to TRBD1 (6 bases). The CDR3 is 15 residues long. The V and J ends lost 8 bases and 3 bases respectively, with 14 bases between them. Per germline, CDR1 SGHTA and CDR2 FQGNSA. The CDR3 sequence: CASADRLLYNSPLHF. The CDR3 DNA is TGTGCCAGCGCCGACAGGCTTCTCTATAATTCACCCCTCCACTTT.

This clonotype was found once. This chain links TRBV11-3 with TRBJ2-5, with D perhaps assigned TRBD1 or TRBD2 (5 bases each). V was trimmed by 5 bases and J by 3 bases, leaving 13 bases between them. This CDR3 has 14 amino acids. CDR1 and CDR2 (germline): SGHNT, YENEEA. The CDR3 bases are TGTGCCAGCAGCCACCGGGGCTCCGAAGAGACCCAGTACTTC. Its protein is CASSHRGSEETQYF.

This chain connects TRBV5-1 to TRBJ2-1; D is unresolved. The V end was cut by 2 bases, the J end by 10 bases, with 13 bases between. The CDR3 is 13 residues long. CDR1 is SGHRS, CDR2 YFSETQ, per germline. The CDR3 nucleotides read TGCGCCAGCAGCTTTCCTGTCTTGGACGAGCAGTTCTTC. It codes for CASSFPVLDEQFF. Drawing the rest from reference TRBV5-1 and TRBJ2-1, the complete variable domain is KAGVTQTPRYLIKTRGQQVTLSCSPISGHRSVSWYQQTPGQGLQFLFEYFSETQRNKGNFPGRFSGRQFSNSRSEMNVSTLELGDSALYLCASSFPVLDEQFFGPGTRLTVL.

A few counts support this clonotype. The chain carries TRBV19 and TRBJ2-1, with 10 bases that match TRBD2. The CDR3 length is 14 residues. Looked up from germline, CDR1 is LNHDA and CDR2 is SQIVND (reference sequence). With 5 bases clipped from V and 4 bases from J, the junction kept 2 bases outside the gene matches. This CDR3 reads CASSRAGGYNEQFF. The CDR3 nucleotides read TGTGCCAGTAGTCGAGCGGGAGGGTACAATGAGCAGTTCTTC.

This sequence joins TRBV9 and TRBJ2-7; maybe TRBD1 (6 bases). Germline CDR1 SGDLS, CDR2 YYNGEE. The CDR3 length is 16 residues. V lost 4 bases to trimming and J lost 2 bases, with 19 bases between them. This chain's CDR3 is CASSPTGQSTTYEQYF. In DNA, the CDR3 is TGTGCCAGCAGCCCTACCGGACAGTCCACCACCTACGAGCAGTACTTC. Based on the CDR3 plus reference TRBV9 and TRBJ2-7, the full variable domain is DSGVTQTPKHLITATGQRVTLRCSPRSGDLSVYWYQQSLDQGLQFLIQYYNGEERAKGNILERFSAQQFPDLHSELNLSSLELGDSALYFCASSPTGQSTTYEQYFGPGTRLTVT.

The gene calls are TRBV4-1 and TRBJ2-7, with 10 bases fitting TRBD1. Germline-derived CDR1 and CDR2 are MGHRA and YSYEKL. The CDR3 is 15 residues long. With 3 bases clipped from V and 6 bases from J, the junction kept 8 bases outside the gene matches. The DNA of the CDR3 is TGCGCCAGCAGCCAGTCCGGGACAGGGGTCGCCGAGCAGTACTTC. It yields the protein CASSQSGTGVAEQYF.

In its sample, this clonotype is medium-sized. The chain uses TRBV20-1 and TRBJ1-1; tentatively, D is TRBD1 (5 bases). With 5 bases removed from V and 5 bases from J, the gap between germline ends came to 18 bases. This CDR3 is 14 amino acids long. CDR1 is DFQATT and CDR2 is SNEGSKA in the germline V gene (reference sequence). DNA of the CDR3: TGCAGTGCTCCCAAGACGGGCGGGGGTACTGAAGCTTTCTTT. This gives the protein CSAPKTGGGTEAFF.

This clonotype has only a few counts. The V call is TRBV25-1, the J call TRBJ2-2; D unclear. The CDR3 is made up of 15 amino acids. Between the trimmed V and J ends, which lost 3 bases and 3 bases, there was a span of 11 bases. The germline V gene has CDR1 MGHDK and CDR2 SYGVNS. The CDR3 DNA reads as TGTGCCAGCAGTGAGCTGGGGATGGACACCGGGGAGCTGTTTTTT. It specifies CASSELGMDTGELFF.

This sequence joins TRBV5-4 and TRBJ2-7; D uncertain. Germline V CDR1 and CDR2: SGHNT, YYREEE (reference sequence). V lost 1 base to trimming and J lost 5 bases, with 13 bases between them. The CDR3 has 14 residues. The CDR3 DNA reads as TGTGCCAGCAGCTTGACCTTCGACACGGACGAGCAGTACTTC. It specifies CASSLTFDTDEQYF. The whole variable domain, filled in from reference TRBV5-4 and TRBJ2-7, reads ETGVTQSPTHLIKTRGQQVTLRCSSQSGHNTVSWYQQALGQGPQFIFQYYREEENGRGNFPPRFSGLQFPNYSSELNVNALELDDSALYLCASSLTFDTDEQYFGPGTRLTVT.

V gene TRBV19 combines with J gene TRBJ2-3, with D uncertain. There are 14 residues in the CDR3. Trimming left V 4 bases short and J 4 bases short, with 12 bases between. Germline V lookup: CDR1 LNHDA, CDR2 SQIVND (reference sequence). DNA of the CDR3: TGTGCCAGTAGTACGAAGGCCTTTGCAGATACGCAGTATTTT. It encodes CASSTKAFADTQYF.

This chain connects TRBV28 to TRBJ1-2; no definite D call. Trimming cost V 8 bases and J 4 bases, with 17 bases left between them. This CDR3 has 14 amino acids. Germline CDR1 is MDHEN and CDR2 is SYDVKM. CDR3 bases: TGTGCCAGCCATCCCCCCGGGCAACGCTATGGCTACACCTTC. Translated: CASHPPGQRYGYTF.

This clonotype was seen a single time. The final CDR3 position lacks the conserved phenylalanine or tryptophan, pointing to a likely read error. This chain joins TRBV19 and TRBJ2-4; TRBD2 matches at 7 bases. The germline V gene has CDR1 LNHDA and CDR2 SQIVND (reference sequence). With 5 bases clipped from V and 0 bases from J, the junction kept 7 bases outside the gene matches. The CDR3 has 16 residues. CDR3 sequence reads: CASSRRGDLAKNIQYY. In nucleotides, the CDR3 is TGTGCCAGTAGTCGCCGGGGGGACCTAGCCAAAAACATTCAGTACTAC.

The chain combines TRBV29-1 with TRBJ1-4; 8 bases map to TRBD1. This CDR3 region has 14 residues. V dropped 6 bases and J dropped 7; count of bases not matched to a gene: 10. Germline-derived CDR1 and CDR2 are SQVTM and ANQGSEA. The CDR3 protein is CSVRSGGAGEKLFF. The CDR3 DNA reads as TGCAGCGTGCGCTCAGGGGGCGCGGGTGAAAAACTGTTTTTT. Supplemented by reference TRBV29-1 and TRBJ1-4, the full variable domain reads SAVISQKPSRDICQRGTSLTIQCQVDSQVTMMFWYRQQPGQSLTLIATANQGSEATYESGFVIDKFPISRPNLTFSTLTVSNMSPEDSSIYLCSVRSGGAGEKLFFGSGTQLSVL.

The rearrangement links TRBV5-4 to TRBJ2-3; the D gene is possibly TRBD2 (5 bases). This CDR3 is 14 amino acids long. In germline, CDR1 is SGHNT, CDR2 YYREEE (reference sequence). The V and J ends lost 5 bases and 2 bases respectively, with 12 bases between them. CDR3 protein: CASRPEALTDTQYF. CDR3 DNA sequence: TGTGCCAGCAGGCCGGAGGCCCTCACAGATACGCAGTATTTT.

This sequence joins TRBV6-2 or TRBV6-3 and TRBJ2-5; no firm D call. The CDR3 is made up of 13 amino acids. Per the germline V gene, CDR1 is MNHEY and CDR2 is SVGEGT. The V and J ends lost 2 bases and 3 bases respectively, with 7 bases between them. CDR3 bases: TGTGCCAGCAGTTACCCCCAAAAAGAGACCCAGTACTTC. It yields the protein CASSYPQKETQYF.

CDR3 loop: CASSLGNTEAFF. The CDR3 DNA follows: TGTGCCAGCAGTTTAGGGAACACTGAAGCTTTCTTT. The V call is TRBV28, the J call TRBJ1-1; D is undetermined. V was pared by 2 bases and J by 1 base, with 2 bases between. Per germline, CDR1 MDHEN and CDR2 SYDVKM. This CDR3 contains 12 residues.

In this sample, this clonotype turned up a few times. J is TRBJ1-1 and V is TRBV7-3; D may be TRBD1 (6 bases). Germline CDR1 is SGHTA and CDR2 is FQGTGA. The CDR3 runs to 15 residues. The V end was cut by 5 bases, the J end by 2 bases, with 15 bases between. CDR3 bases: TGTGCCAGCAGCCCCTCACAGGGTAGTAACACTGAAGCTTTCTTT. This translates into CASSPSQGSNTEAFF.

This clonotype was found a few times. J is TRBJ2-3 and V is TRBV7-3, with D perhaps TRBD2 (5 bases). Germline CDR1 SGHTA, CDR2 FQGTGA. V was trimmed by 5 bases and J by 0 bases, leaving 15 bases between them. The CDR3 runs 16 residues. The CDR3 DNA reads TGTGCCAGCAGCCCCGAAGGTCTAGCTAGCACAGATACGCAGTATTTT. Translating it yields CASSPEGLASTDTQYF.

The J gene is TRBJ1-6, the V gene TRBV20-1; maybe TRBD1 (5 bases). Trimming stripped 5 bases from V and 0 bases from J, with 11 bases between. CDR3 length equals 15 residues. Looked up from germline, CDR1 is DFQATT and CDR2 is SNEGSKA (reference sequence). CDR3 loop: CSAVDRSSYNSPLHF. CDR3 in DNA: TGCAGTGCTGTCGACAGAAGCTCCTATAATTCACCCCTCCACTTT.

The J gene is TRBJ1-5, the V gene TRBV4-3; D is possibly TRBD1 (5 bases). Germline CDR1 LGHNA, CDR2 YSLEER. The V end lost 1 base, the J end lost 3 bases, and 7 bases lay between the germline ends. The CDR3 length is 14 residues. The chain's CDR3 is CASSQGQYNQPQHF. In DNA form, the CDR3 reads TGCGCCAGCAGCCAAGGACAGTACAATCAGCCCCAGCATTTT.

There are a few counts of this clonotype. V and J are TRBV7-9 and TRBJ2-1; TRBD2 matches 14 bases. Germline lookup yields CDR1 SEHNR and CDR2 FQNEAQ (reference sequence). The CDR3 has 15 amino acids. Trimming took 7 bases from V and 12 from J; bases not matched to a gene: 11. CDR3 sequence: CASTPGGLAGVGQFF. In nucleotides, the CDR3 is TGTGCCAGCACCCCCGGGGGACTAGCGGGAGTCGGGCAGTTCTTC.

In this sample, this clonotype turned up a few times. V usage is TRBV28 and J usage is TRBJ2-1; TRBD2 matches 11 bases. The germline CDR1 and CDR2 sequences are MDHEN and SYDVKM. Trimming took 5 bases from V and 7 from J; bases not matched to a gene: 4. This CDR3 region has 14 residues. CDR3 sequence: CASSAPSGGNEQFF. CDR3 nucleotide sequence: TGTGCCAGCAGTGCCCCTAGCGGGGGGAATGAGCAGTTCTTC.